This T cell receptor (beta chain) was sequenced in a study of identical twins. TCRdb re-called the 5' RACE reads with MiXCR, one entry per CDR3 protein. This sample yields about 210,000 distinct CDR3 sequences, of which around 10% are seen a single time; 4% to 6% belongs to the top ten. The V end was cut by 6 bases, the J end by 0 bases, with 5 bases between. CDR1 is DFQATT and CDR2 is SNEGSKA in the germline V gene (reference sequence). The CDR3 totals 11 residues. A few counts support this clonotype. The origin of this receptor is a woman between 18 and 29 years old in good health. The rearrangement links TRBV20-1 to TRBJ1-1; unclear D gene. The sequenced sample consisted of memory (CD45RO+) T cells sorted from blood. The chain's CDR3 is CSASLNTEAFF. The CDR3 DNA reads TGCAGTGCATCACTGAACACTGAAGCTTTCTTT.